This TCR beta chain was identified in a study of shared clonotypes between healthy human individuals. General observations from the study: Sequencing depth was expected to affect clonotype sharing among donors.

All the donors were Caucasian adults who lived in Nashville, Tennessee. V was shortened by 3 bases and J by 8 bases, with 17 bases between the two germline ends. This CDR3 comprises 15 residues. Germline V gives CDR1 SEHNR, CDR2 FQNEAQ (reference sequence). A note on this clone: What it recognizes is unknown.

Measured with immunoSEQ multiplex PCR; TCRdb has only the in-frame clones, and not every one. The sample has 450,000 to 500,000 clones, over 70% seen once; the top ten hold about an eighth. This TCR was sampled from a woman between 40 and 55 years old in good health. Some clones in this sample may be carry-over from other donors' samples. Sequencing used PBMCs. The genes are TRBV7-9 and TRBJ2-1, with unresolved D. The CDR3: CASSLSLPLGDEQFF. CDR3 sequence (DNA): TGTGCCAGCAGCTTGAGCCTACCTCTCGGCGATGAGCAGTTCTTC.